The 26 T cell receptor beta chains reported below all come from one sample, sequenced in a study of control samples from healthy donors and cancer patients. Repertoires were generated with immunoSEQ multiplex PCR, while TCRdb's copy carries only in-frame clones and drops some. The table has 350,000 to 450,000 clones, about nine tenths seen once. The sample comprised PBMCs. Receptors were obtained from a man between 35 and 55 years old with head and neck cancer.

DNA of the CDR3: TGTGCCACTAGCGGGAGGGGCTACGAGCAGTACTTC. This codes for CATSGRGYEQYF. The chain recombines TRBV5-8 with TRBJ2-7; TRBD2 agrees at 12 bases. Germline values: CDR1 SGHTS, CDR2 YDEGEE. The CDR3 contains 12 residues. Losses at the gene ends were 9 bases for V and 3 bases for J; bases not matched to a gene: 1.

This clone was counted between two and nine times. V is TRBV7-6 and J is TRBJ1-6; D uncertain. In germline, CDR1 is SGHVS, CDR2 FNYEAQ. The ends were cut back, 5 bases at V and 6 bases at J, with 17 bases in the middle. CDR3 length: 16 residues. The CDR3 region has the DNA TGTGCCAGCAGCGGTGGCGGAGGGAACACTAATTCACCCCTCCACTTT. It specifies CASSGGGGNTNSPLHF.

The chain combines TRBV6-5 with TRBJ2-7; D perhaps matches TRBD1 (6 bases). Trimming removed 6 bases from V and 1 base from J, with 16 bases in between. CDR3 length equals 15 residues. The germline V gene has CDR1 MNHEY and CDR2 SVGAGI. The CDR3 sequence: CASRPGQTPSYEQYF. Written as DNA, the CDR3 is TGTGCCAGCAGACCGGGACAAACCCCTTCCTACGAGCAGTACTTC.

This clone occurred a few times. The same CDR3 arises from other DNA sequences in this sample as well. This chain uses TRBV4-1 with TRBJ1-1; no definite D call. V lost 1 base to trimming and J lost 8 bases, with 5 bases between them. The CDR3 is 11 residues long. CDR1 is MGHRA and CDR2 is YSYEKL in the germline V gene. The CDR3 DNA reads as TGCGCCAGCAGCCAAGGGTCAGAAGCTTTCTTT. As protein: CASSQGSEAFF.

The rearrangement joins TRBV27 to TRBJ2-1, with 9 bases matching TRBD2. The CDR3 runs 17 residues. Germline CDR1 is MNHEY and CDR2 is SMNVEV (reference sequence). Trimming cost V 2 bases and J 7 bases; bases outside gene matches: 12. CDR3 nucleotides: TGTGCCAGCAGTTTAGCAACGCCTAGCGGGATAGGTAATGAGCAGTTCTTC. It codes for CASSLATPSGIGNEQFF.

The DNA for the CDR3 is TGTGCCAGCAGTCGGGACAGCTCCTACAATGAGCAGTTCTTC. Translating gives CASSRDSSYNEQFF. The V and J genes are TRBV28 and TRBJ2-1, with 7 bases identical to TRBD1. In germline, CDR1 is MDHEN, CDR2 SYDVKM. This CDR3 is 14 amino acids long. The V gene end was trimmed by 5 bases and the J gene end by 0 bases; junction bases not matched to a gene: 1.

The CDR3 bases are TGTGCCAGCAGCCAAGATATTGGACAGGGAACTGAAGCTTTCTTT. Protein sequence: CASSQDIGQGTEAFF. The chain links TRBV3-1 (or the pseudogene TRBV3-2) to TRBJ1-1, with TRBD1 identical over 8 bases. Trimming took 0 bases from V and 5 from J; bases not matched to a gene: 5. The CDR3 totals 15 residues. Germline CDR1 is LGHDT and CDR2 is YNNKEL (reference sequence).

The J gene is TRBJ2-7, the V gene TRBV11-2; TRBD1 matches 9 bases. The CDR3 is 15 amino acids. The V gene's germline CDR1 is SGHAT and CDR2 FQNNGV. Unmatched junction bases numbered 2, after V lost 0 bases and J lost 2 bases. The CDR3: CASSLERQGAYEQYF. The CDR3 DNA sequence: TGTGCCAGCAGCTTAGAGAGACAGGGGGCCTACGAGCAGTACTTC.

This chain connects TRBV19 to TRBJ1-4; maybe TRBD1 (5 bases). The CDR3 is 17 residues long. Between the trimmed V and J ends, which lost 3 bases and 2 bases, there was a span of 16 bases. Germline CDR1 is LNHDA and CDR2 is SQIVND (reference sequence). The CDR3 DNA reads as TGTGCCAGTAGTATCCTCGGAGCGGGGGGGACTAATGAAAAACTGTTTTTT. Protein: CASSILGAGGTNEKLFF.

V usage is TRBV28 and J usage is TRBJ1-1; D is possibly TRBD1 (6 bases). CDR1 and CDR2 from the germline V gene are MDHEN and SYDVKM. V was clipped by 2 bases and J by 4 bases, with 20 bases between them. The CDR3 totals 17 residues. The CDR3 DNA reads as TGTGCCAGCAGTTTACGGGACCCGGGCAGGGGAGCCACTGAAGCTTTCTTT. The encoded protein is CASSLRDPGRGATEAFF.

The rearrangement joins TRBV28 to TRBJ1-1, with D possibly matching TRBD1 (5 bases). Trimming cost V 2 bases and J 5 bases, with 18 bases left between them. Germline loops: CDR1 MDHEN, CDR2 SYDVKM. The CDR3 length is 16 residues. The CDR3 reads CASSLGALTYWTEAFF. The CDR3 DNA sequence: TGTGCCAGCAGTTTAGGGGCACTGACCTATTGGACTGAAGCTTTCTTT.

This chain uses TRBV2 with TRBJ2-7, with no clear D. V was cut by 3 bases and J by 2 bases, with 11 bases left in between. Germline V gives CDR1 SNHLY, CDR2 FYNNEI. The CDR3 runs to 14 residues. The CDR3 region has the DNA TGTGCCAGCAGTGAGAGGCCGTTAACCTACGAGCAGTACTTC. It encodes CASSERPLTYEQYF.

On this clone: Other DNA sequences of this sample code for an identical CDR3. The chain uses TRBV9 and TRBJ2-6; perhaps TRBD1 as D (6 bases). The CDR3 contains 17 residues. Per germline, CDR1 SGDLS and CDR2 YYNGEE. Trimming pared 0 bases from V and 0 bases from J, leaving 10 bases between. Here the CDR3 DNA reads TGTGCCAGCAGCGTAGTGGGGGACAACTCTGGGGCCAACGTCCTGACTTTC. Its protein is CASSVVGDNSGANVLTF.

The chain is built from TRBV4-2 and TRBJ1-2, with D tentatively TRBD1 (5 bases). The CDR3 is 15 residues long. With 2 bases removed from V and 0 bases from J, the gap between germline ends came to 10 bases. Germline V gene lookup returns CDR1 LGHNA and CDR2 YNFKEQ. The CDR3 nucleotides are TGTGCCAGCAGCCAACCGACAGTATCTAACTATGGCTACACCTTC. Amino acid sequence: CASSQPTVSNYGYTF.

This chain links TRBV19 with TRBJ2-5, with 16 bases that match TRBD2. The J segment lost 4 bases and the V segment lost 4 bases, leaving 6 bases of the junction unmatched. The germline CDR1 and CDR2 sequences are LNHDA and SQIVND (reference sequence). The CDR3 extends over 17 amino acids. The CDR3 sequence is CASSTGLAGGGSETQYF. The CDR3 DNA follows: TGTGCCAGTAGTACGGGACTAGCGGGAGGGGGGTCAGAGACCCAGTACTTC.

This clone was seen just once. The rearrangement joins TRBV4-3 to TRBJ2-2; TRBD2 matches 7 bases. Germline lookup yields CDR1 LGHNA and CDR2 YSLEER. The CDR3 contains 16 residues. V dropped 4 bases and J dropped 6; count of bases not matched to a gene: 11. The CDR3 here is CASSPPGGGPAGELFF. The CDR3 DNA is TGCGCCAGCAGCCCCCCGGGGGGAGGTCCGGCCGGGGAGCTGTTTTTT.

CDR3 nucleotide sequence: TGTGCCAGCAGTCCACAATCGAGGCAGCCCCAGCATTTT. Translating gives CASSPQSRQPQHF. This chain joins TRBV2 and TRBJ1-5; D uncertain. This CDR3 contains 13 residues. V was cut by 5 bases and J by 7 bases, with 12 bases left in between. Germline CDR1 is SNHLY and CDR2 is FYNNEI.

This chain uses TRBV6-5 with TRBJ2-6; unclear D gene. Germline loops: CDR1 MNHEY, CDR2 SVGAGI. V shed 4 bases and J shed 0 bases, with 7 bases lying between them. The CDR3 runs 15 residues. Written as DNA, the CDR3 is TGTGCCAGCAGTTCCAGGATCTCTGGGGCCAACGTCCTGACTTTC. It specifies CASSSRISGANVLTF.

The chain carries TRBV13 and TRBJ1-4; D not resolved. In germline, CDR1 is PRHDT, CDR2 FYEKMQ (reference sequence). The length of the CDR3 is 13 residues. V dropped 5 bases and J dropped 4 bases, with 8 bases sitting between them. CDR3 in amino acids: CASSEGVNEKLFF. CDR3 coding DNA: TGTGCCAGCAGCGAGGGCGTTAATGAAAAACTGTTTTTT.

The gene calls are TRBV30 and TRBJ2-7; TRBD1 agrees at 8 bases. The germline V gene encodes CDR1 GTSNPN and CDR2 SVGIG (reference sequence). V lost 1 base to trimming and J lost 12 bases; unmatched junction nucleotides: 17. The CDR3 is 15 amino acids. CDR3: CAWSDLGTGPSRLYF. CDR3 DNA: TGTGCCTGGAGTGACCTCGGGACAGGCCCTTCCCGCCTGTACTTC.

The rearrangement links TRBV4-2 to TRBJ1-1, with a tentative D call TRBD1 (6 bases). Deletions cut 3 bases from V and 2 bases from J, with 13 bases between. CDR1 and CDR2 (germline): LGHNA, YNFKEQ. The length of the CDR3 is 15 residues. The CDR3 region has the DNA TGTGCCAGCAGCCATTTACAGGGAGGTAACACTGAAGCTTTCTTT. Protein sequence: CASSHLQGGNTEAFF.

The chain combines TRBV25-1 with TRBJ1-1, with D maybe TRBD1 (6 bases). The V end was cut by 1 base, the J end by 4 bases, with 19 bases between. The CDR3 loop spans 17 amino acids. CDR1 MGHDK and CDR2 SYGVNS come from the germline V gene. CDR3: CASSEFGRGSILTEAFF. The CDR3 DNA sequence: TGTGCCAGCAGTGAATTTGGCAGGGGCTCGATCCTCACTGAAGCTTTCTTT. Full variable domain (rest looked up from reference TRBV25-1 and TRBJ1-1): EADIYQTPRYLVIGTGKKITLECSQTMGHDKMYWYQQDPGMELHLIHYSYGVNSTEKGDLSSESTVSRIRTEHFPLTLESARPSHTSQYLCASSEFGRGSILTEAFFGQGTRLTVV.

The chain carries TRBV4-3 and TRBJ2-5, with no clear D. The CDR3 has 15 amino acids. Between the trimmed V and J ends, which lost 0 bases and 2 bases, there was a span of 10 bases. Looked up from germline, CDR1 is LGHNA and CDR2 is YSLEER. The CDR3 spells CASSQDAGPQETQYF. The CDR3 nucleotides are TGCGCCAGCAGCCAAGATGCAGGACCGCAAGAGACCCAGTACTTC.

This chain uses TRBV15 with TRBJ1-2; 11 positions match TRBD1. Germline V CDR1 and CDR2: LNHNV, YYDKDF (reference sequence). CDR3 length: 17 amino acids. With V trimmed by 9 bases and J by 8 bases, 20 bases remained unmatched. The CDR3 DNA reads as TGTGCCACGGCCCCCCGGACAGGGGGCTTTATGGTGGGGGGCTACACCTTC. Protein product: CATAPRTGGFMVGGYTF.

The CDR3 loop is CASSLQGAGSPLHF. The CDR3 DNA reads as TGTGCCAGCAGCTTACAGGGGGCGGGCTCACCCCTCCACTTT. V is TRBV7-2 and J is TRBJ1-6, with 8 nucleotides matching TRBD1. Germline CDR1 is SGHTA and CDR2 is FQGNSA. The CDR3 consists of 14 residues. Trimming cost V 2 bases and J 10 bases; bases outside gene matches: 4.

The chain links TRBV15 to TRBJ2-1; 7 bases agree with TRBD2. The CDR3 has 17 amino acids. The V segment lost 0 bases and the J segment 2 bases; nucleotides outside the gene matches: 7. Germline-derived CDR1 and CDR2 are LNHNV and YYDKDF (reference sequence). The CDR3 protein is CATSRDWGGSTYNEQFF. The DNA for the CDR3 is TGTGCCACCAGCAGAGATTGGGGGGGGTCCACCTACAATGAGCAGTTCTTC.